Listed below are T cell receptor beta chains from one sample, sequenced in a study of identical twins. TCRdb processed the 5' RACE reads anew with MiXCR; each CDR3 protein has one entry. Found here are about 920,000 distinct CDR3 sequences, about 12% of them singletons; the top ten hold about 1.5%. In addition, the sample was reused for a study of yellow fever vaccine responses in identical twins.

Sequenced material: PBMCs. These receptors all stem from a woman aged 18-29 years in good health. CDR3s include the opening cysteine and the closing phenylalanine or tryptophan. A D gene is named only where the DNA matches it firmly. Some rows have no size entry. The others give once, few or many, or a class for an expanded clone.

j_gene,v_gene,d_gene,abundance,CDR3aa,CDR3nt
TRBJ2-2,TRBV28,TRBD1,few,CASSFSDRGDTGELFF,TGTGCCAGCAGTTTCTCCGACAGGGGGGACACCGGGGAGCTGTTTTTT
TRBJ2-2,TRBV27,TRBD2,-,CASKPIRLAENTGELFF,TGTGCCAGCAAGCCGATAAGACTAGCGGAGAACACCGGGGAGCTGTTTTTT
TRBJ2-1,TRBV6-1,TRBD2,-,CASSERGLGGGRANEQFF,TGTGCCAGCAGTGAACGGGGCCTCGGGGGGGGGCGGGCAAATGAGCAGTTCTTC
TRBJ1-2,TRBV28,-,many,CASSFFLEGVGYTF,TGTGCCAGCAGTTTTTTCCTAGAAGGAGTTGGCTACACCTTC
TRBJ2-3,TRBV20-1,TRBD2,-,CSASTSGSTDTQYF,TGCAGTGCTTCTACTAGCGGAAGCACAGATACGCAGTATTTT
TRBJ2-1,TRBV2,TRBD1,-,CASRGQGHEQFF,TGTGCCAGCAGGGGACAGGGACATGAGCAGTTCTTC
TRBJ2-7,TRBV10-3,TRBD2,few,CAISESSSGIRYEQYF,TGTGCCATCAGTGAGTCGTCTAGCGGGATAAGGTACGAGCAGTACTTC
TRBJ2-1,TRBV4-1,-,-,CASSPGEFANEQFF,TGCGCCAGCAGCCCAGGGGAATTTGCAAATGAGCAGTTCTTC
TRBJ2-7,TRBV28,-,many,CASRQAGTFYEQYF,TGTGCCAGCAGGCAGGCAGGTACCTTTTACGAGCAGTACTTC
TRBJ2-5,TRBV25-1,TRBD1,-,CASSERTTGGRQETQYF,TGTGCCAGCAGTGAAAGGACGACAGGGGGGCGCCAAGAGACCCAGTACTTC
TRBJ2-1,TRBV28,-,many,CASSLDGGEQFF,TGTGCCAGCAGTTTGGACGGGGGTGAGCAGTTCTTC
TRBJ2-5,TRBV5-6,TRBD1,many,CASSFRQGVQETQYF,TGTGCCAGCAGCTTTCGACAGGGGGTCCAAGAGACCCAGTACTTC
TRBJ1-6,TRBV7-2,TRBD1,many,CASSLGQGSSPLHF,TGTGCCAGCAGTCTCGGACAGGGTAGTTCACCCCTCCACTTT
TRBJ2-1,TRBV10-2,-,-,CASSENPTLYRNEQFF,TGCGCCAGCAGTGAGAATCCTACGCTATATAGGAATGAGCAGTTCTTC
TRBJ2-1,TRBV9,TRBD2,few,CASSAPRVSGSGNEQFF,TGTGCCAGCAGCGCCCCTCGGGTGAGCGGGAGTGGGAATGAGCAGTTCTTC
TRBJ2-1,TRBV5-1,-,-,CASSSRTSNRPYNEQFF,TGCGCCAGCAGTTCCCGGACTTCCAATAGGCCCTACAATGAGCAGTTCTTC
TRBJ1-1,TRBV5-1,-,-,CASSLSRVTEAFF,TGCGCCAGCAGCCTGTCGAGGGTAACTGAAGCTTTCTTT
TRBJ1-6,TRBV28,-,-,CASSSGLRGDSPLHF,TGTGCCAGCAGTTCGGGTCTGAGGGGAGATTCACCCCTCCACTTT
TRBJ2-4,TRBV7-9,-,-,CASSSSLGVKNIQYF,TGTGCCAGCAGCTCTTCACTAGGTGTCAAAAACATTCAGTACTTC
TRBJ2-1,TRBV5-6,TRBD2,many,CASRGLAGGPPFF,TGTGCCAGCAGAGGTCTAGCGGGAGGCCCGCCGTTCTTC
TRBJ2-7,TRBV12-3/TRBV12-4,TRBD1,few,CASTAGAGGIYEQYF,TGTGCCAGCACCGCCGGAGCAGGGGGCATCTACGAGCAGTACTTC
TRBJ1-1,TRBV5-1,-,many,CASSLASRGNTEAFF,TGCGCCAGCAGCTTGGCTTCCCGGGGCAACACTGAAGCTTTCTTT
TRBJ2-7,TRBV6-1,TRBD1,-,CASSRDRGAYEQYF,TGTGCCAGCAGCAGGGACAGGGGCGCGTACGAGCAGTACTTC
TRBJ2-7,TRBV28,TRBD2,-,CASILGGAGGVSYEQYF,TGTGCCAGCATTTTAGGTGGGGCGGGAGGTGTCTCCTACGAGCAGTACTTC
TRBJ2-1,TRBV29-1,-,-,CSVVISWRDNEQFF,TGCAGCGTTGTGATTTCTTGGCGGGACAATGAGCAGTTCTTC
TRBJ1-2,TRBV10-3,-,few,CAISLPAGVGYGYTF,TGTGCCATCAGTCTCCCTGCAGGCGTGGGCTATGGCTACACCTTC
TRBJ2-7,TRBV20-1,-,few,CSASTGLYEQYF,TGCAGTGCTAGTACAGGCTTATACGAGCAGTACTTC
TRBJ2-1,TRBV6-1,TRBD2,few,CASSPPRKIAGYNEQFF,TGTGCCAGCAGTCCACCCCGGAAGATAGCGGGTTACAATGAGCAGTTCTTC
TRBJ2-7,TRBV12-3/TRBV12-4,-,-,CASRRGGRQVEEQYF,TGTGCCAGCAGGCGAGGGGGGCGACAGGTGGAAGAGCAGTACTTC
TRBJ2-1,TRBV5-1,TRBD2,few,CASSSFSRGLVYNEQFF,TGCGCCAGCAGCTCCTTTTCAAGGGGACTAGTTTACAATGAGCAGTTCTTC
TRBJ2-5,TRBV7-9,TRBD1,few,CASSSRRQGPGGTQYF,TGTGCCAGCAGCTCCCGAAGACAGGGACCAGGGGGGACCCAGTACTTC
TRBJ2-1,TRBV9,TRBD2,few,CASSARTSGYNEQFF,TGTGCCAGCAGCGCACGGACTAGCGGATACAATGAGCAGTTCTTC
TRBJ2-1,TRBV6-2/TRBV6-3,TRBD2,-,CASSPDTPGTSGRGSYNEQFF,TGTGCCAGCAGCCCTGACACGCCCGGGACTAGCGGGAGGGGTTCCTACAATGAGCAGTTCTTC
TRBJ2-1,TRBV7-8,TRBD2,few,CASSLAGLAVNNEQFF,TGTGCCAGCAGCTTAGCGGGACTAGCGGTCAACAATGAGCAGTTCTTC
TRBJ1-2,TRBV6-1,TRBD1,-,CASLGMGQGDYGYTF,TGTGCCAGCCTCGGGATGGGACAGGGCGACTATGGCTACACCTTC
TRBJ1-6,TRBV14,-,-,CASSHRGHGPPLHF,TGTGCCAGCAGCCATCGCGGACATGGGCCACCCCTCCACTTT
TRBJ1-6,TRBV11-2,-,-,CASSLVSESPLHF,TGTGCCAGCAGCTTAGTCTCGGAATCACCCCTCCACTTT
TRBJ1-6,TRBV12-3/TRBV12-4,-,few,CASRSSNGPLHF,TGTGCCAGCAGGTCCTCGAATGGACCCCTCCACTTT
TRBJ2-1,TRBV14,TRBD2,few,CASSQGPAGVGEQFF,TGTGCCAGCAGCCAAGGCCCAGCGGGAGTAGGTGAGCAGTTCTTC
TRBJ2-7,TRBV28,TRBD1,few,CASRSGGTGEYEQYF,TGTGCCAGCAGATCAGGGGGGACAGGGGAGTACGAGCAGTACTTC
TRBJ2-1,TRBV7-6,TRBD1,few,CASSLGTTGGGYNEQFF,TGTGCCAGCAGCTTAGGGACGACAGGGGGTGGGTACAATGAGCAGTTCTTC